This is a list of T cell receptor beta chains from one sample in a study of cytomegalovirus exposure and HLA in healthy donors. Clones were read by immunoSEQ multiplex PCR, and TCRdb kept only the in-frame ones, dropping some. The data show around 160,000 clones, around 80% seen once. The sequencing sample was made of PBMCs. The receptors shown here come from a male donor in good health and CMV-seropositive. Both conserved end residues are part of each CDR3. D genes are given only for firm matches. Part of the rows lack a size; the others show once, few, many or a class for expanded clones.

abundance	v_gene	d_gene	j_gene	CDR3aa	CDR3nt
.	TRBV7-2	.	TRBJ2-7	CASSVSFSYEQYF	TGTGCCAGCAGCGTATCCTTTTCCTACGAGCAGTACTTC
.	TRBV5-5	.	TRBJ1-5	CASSRTDLSNQPQHF	TGTGCCAGCAGCCGGACAGACCTTAGCAATCAGCCCCAGCATTTT
.	TRBV27	TRBD1	TRBJ1-2	CASSLGTGGHGYTF	TGTGCCAGCAGTTTAGGGACAGGGGGTCATGGCTACACCTTC
.	TRBV7-9	TRBD2	TRBJ2-5	CASSLASGKETQYF	TGTGCCAGCAGCTTAGCTAGCGGGAAAGAGACCCAGTACTTC
once	TRBV6-4	.	TRBJ2-3	CASSDWGLVTDTQYF	TGTGCCAGCAGTGACTGGGGACTCGTCACAGATACGCAGTATTTT
once	TRBV5-1	.	TRBJ2-7	CASSLQGSYEQYF	TGCGCCAGCAGCTTACAGGGTTCCTACGAGCAGTACTTC
.	TRBV11-2	TRBD2	TRBJ2-3	CASSLDLAAGADTQYF	TGTGCCAGCAGCTTAGATCTAGCGGCAGGAGCAGATACGCAGTATTTT
.	TRBV7-8	.	TRBJ1-3	CASSLAGGPLISGNTIYF	TGTGCCAGCAGCTTAGCGGGGGGTCCCCTCATATCTGGAAACACCATATATTTT
.	TRBV7-9	TRBD2	TRBJ2-5	CASSRLAGVEETQYF	TGTGCCAGCAGCCGACTAGCGGGAGTTGAAGAGACCCAGTACTTC
.	TRBV28	.	TRBJ2-1	CASRTGGVTANEQFF	TGTGCCAGCAGAACTGGGGGCGTTACCGCCAATGAGCAGTTCTTC
.	TRBV5-6	.	TRBJ2-2	CASSRTVSFGTGELFF	TGTGCCAGCAGCAGGACAGTAAGTTTTGGCACCGGGGAGCTGTTTTTT
.	TRBV7-2	.	TRBJ2-1	CASSLGTAAYNEQFF	TGTGCCAGCAGCTTAGGCACAGCAGCCTACAATGAGCAGTTCTTC
few	TRBV2	.	TRBJ1-4	CASSENTGGNEKLFF	TGTGCCAGCAGTGAAAATACGGGGGGGAATGAAAAACTGTTTTTT
once	TRBV28	TRBD1	TRBJ1-1	CASLEWSGGLGTGGTEAFF	TGTGCCAGCCTAGAGTGGTCGGGGGGTTTAGGGACAGGGGGCACTGAAGCTTTCTTT
.	TRBV6-5	.	TRBJ2-6	CASSRKGSGANVLTF	TGTGCCAGCAGTAGGAAGGGGTCTGGGGCCAACGTCCTGACTTTC
.	TRBV6-6	TRBD1	TRBJ2-1	CASSYSRDRGYNEQFF	TGTGCCAGCAGTTACTCGAGGGACAGGGGCTACAATGAGCAGTTCTTC
.	TRBV7-2	.	TRBJ1-5	CASSAPGLGGNQPQHF	TGTGCCAGCAGCGCTCCGGGACTGGGGGGCAATCAGCCCCAGCATTTT
once	TRBV7-9	TRBD1	TRBJ2-2	CASSGQGARTGELFF	TGTGCCAGCAGCGGACAGGGGGCTCGGACCGGGGAGCTGTTTTTT
.	TRBV28	.	TRBJ1-4	CASSLTPRPGGELFF	TGTGCCAGCAGTTTAACCCCACGGCCCGGGGGGGAACTGTTTTTT
.	TRBV2	TRBD1	TRBJ1-1	CATSTGTGATEAFF	TGTGCCACGTCTACCGGGACAGGGGCTACTGAAGCTTTCTTT
.	TRBV30	.	TRBJ1-3	CAWRPDSRNTIYF	TGTGCCTGGAGACCGGACAGTCGGAACACCATATATTTT
.	TRBV5-6	.	TRBJ2-6	CASSLGGANGLTF	TGTGCCAGCAGCTTGGGTGGGGCCAACGGCCTGACTTTC
.	TRBV9	TRBD2	TRBJ2-4	CASSPTTSGGSKNIQYF	TGTGCCAGCAGCCCCACGACTAGCGGGGGATCAAAAAACATTCAGTACTTC
.	TRBV27	.	TRBJ2-5	CASSFESQETQYF	TGTGCCAGCAGTTTTGAGAGCCAAGAGACCCAGTACTTC
.	TRBV6-5	TRBD2	TRBJ2-2	CASSQGLAGIGELFF	TGTGCCAGCAGTCAGGGACTAGCGGGAATCGGGGAGCTGTTTTTT
.	TRBV7-2	TRBD1	TRBJ2-4	CASSSQGNIQYF	TGTGCCAGCAGCTCACAGGGGAACATTCAGTACTTC
once	TRBV6-4	TRBD2	TRBJ2-1	CASSASGGFNEQFF	TGTGCCAGCAGTGCAAGCGGGGGGTTCAATGAGCAGTTCTTC
.	TRBV19	.	TRBJ2-2	CASSTRPGGGELFF	TGTGCCAGTAGTACACGTCCCGGGGGCGGGGAGCTGTTTTTT
.	TRBV29-1	.	TRBJ1-1	CSVMIGQKNTEAFF	TGCAGCGTTATGATTGGACAGAAGAACACTGAAGCTTTCTTT
.	TRBV10-3	.	TRBJ2-6	CAISAQGSGANVLTF	TGTGCCATCAGTGCACAGGGTTCTGGGGCCAACGTCCTGACTTTC
.	TRBV7-8	TRBD2	TRBJ2-3	CASSLVETSGYTDTQYF	TGTGCCAGCAGCTTAGTAGAAACTAGCGGTTACACAGATACGCAGTATTTT
.	TRBV10-2	.	TRBJ1-1	CASRENNRVSEAFF	TGCGCCAGCAGAGAAAACAACAGGGTATCTGAAGCTTTCTTT
.	TRBV7-6	TRBD1	TRBJ1-6	CASSLQDRGRSPLHF	TGTGCCAGCAGCTTACAGGACAGGGGGCGATCACCCCTCCACTTT
.	TRBV30	.	TRBJ1-2	CAWSESGYGYTF	TGTGCCTGGAGTGAATCAGGGTATGGCTACACCTTC
.	TRBV27	.	TRBJ1-6	CASSPSFDSPLHF	TGTGCCAGCAGTCCGTCGTTTGATTCACCCCTCCACTTT
.	TRBV4-3	.	TRBJ2-5	CASSPSPLRPNLEQYF	TGCGCCAGCAGCCCAAGTCCCCTAAGACCGAACCTGGAGCAGTACTTC
.	TRBV6-6	.	TRBJ1-4	CASSSGQGLGNEKLFF	TGTGCCAGCAGCTCGGGGCAGGGGCTTGGTAATGAAAAACTGTTTTTT
once	TRBV5-1	.	TRBJ2-7	CASSFRGDPRYEQYF	TGCGCCAGCAGCTTTCGAGGCGACCCCCGCTACGAGCAGTACTTC
.	TRBV10-1	.	TRBJ2-1	CATAGDAGTLYNEQFF	TGCGCCACCGCCGGGGATGCGGGGACTCTATACAATGAGCAGTTCTTC
.	TRBV18	.	TRBJ1-1	CASSPPVRQKAEAFF	TGTGCCAGCTCACCACCAGTACGACAAAAGGCTGAAGCTTTCTTT
.	TRBV28	TRBD1	TRBJ1-2	CASRLQGNYGYTF	TGTGCCAGCAGATTACAGGGGAACTATGGCTACACCTTC
.	TRBV11-2	TRBD1	TRBJ2-7	CASSLVEGAAYEQYF	TGTGCCAGCAGCTTAGTAGAGGGGGCTGCCTACGAGCAGTACTTC
few	TRBV11-3	TRBD2	TRBJ2-1	CASSGGLVEGEQFF	TGTGCCAGCAGCGGGGGACTAGTGGAAGGCGAGCAGTTCTTC
.	TRBV19	TRBD2	TRBJ2-3	CASQNLAGAPGDTQYF	TGTGCCAGTCAGAACCTAGCGGGGGCTCCTGGAGATACGCAGTATTTT
once	TRBV5-4	.	TRBJ1-4	CASSLEQRPEKLFF	TGTGCCAGCAGCTTAGAACAGAGACCCGAAAAACTGTTTTTT
.	TRBV18	TRBD1	TRBJ2-7	CASSPRGQGLPLYEQYF	TGTGCCAGCTCACCACGGGGACAGGGGCTCCCTTTATACGAGCAGTACTTC
.	TRBV9	TRBD1	TRBJ1-4	CASSVGTVSTNEKLFF	TGTGCCAGCAGCGTGGGGACAGTCTCAACTAATGAAAAACTGTTTTTT
few	TRBV4-2	TRBD1	TRBJ1-1	CASSLGTGMNTEAFF	TGTGCCAGCAGCTTAGGGACAGGGATGAACACTGAAGCTTTCTTT
.	TRBV27	.	TRBJ2-7	CASSLRRDGRPTSSYEQYF	TGTGCCAGCAGTTTACGGAGGGATGGCAGGCCAACCTCCTCCTACGAGCAGTACTTC